This T cell receptor (beta chain) originates from a study of blood T cell repertoires in COVID-19. The repertoire was sequenced with immunoSEQ multiplex PCR; TCRdb's copy has only in-frame clones and lacks some. The table includes 130,000 to 150,000 clones, roughly 90% detected once. Germline CDR1 MNHEY, CDR2 SMNVEV (reference sequence). This CDR3 has 14 residues. The V end was cut by 5 bases, the J end by 0 bases, with 10 bases between. The V gene is TRBV27, the J gene TRBJ1-2; D call uncertain. The sequence was collected from a man in his fifties with active or convalescent COVID-19. The sample was peripheral blood. Here the CDR3 DNA reads TGTGCCAGCAGTCCAGGATGGGCTAACTATGGCTACACCTTC. It yields the protein CASSPGWANYGYTF.